This entry is about one T cell receptor beta chain. Antigen: not known. This record comes from a study of pediatric ulcerative colitis. General study points: All ulcerative colitis patients, but no controls, carried a couple of rectal clonotypes.

V was clipped by 6 bases and J by 5 bases; unmatched bases: 6. This CDR3 has 13 amino acids. Germline V gene lookup returns CDR1 SEHNR and CDR2 FQNEAQ (reference sequence). Here immunoSEQ multiplex PCR was the method, and the copy in TCRdb shows in-frame clones only, minus some. The sample holds about 36,000 clones; approximately 82% are singletons and the top ten take more than 20%. The source is a girl aged 10 to 17 with moderate ulcerative colitis. The chain is built from TRBV7-9 and TRBJ2-5; 7 bases match TRBD2. Sequencing was carried out using blood. The CDR3 spells CASRGTNWETQYF. CDR3 in DNA: TGTGCCAGCAGGGGGACTAATTGGGAGACCCAGTACTTC.